This TCR beta chain was captured by sequencing in a study of blood T cell repertoires in COVID-19. Study summary: Donors in the United States, Italy and Spain gave samples during acute or convalescent COVID-19. T cells, B-cell-depleted T cells, or PBMCs provided the cDNA or gDNA that served as material.

How the authors handled the data: The authors estimated nucleated cell counts from reference gene primer amplification. Some clones are missing from TCRdb's copy, which holds only in-frame ones; the method was immunoSEQ multiplex PCR. Clone size and the V and J calls come from that table; the DNA yielded D and trimming. The repertoire includes 300,000 or so clones, about 89% of them detected once, and 6.5% to 9.5% sits in the top ten. Germline CDR1 is SEHNR and CDR2 is FQNEAQ (reference sequence). The CDR3 length is 16 residues. J lost 4 bases, V lost 4 bases, and 8 bases had no gene match. The rearrangement uses TRBV7-9 and TRBJ2-1; 9 bases are a match to TRBD2. This receptor was identified in a woman aged 45-60 years who had recovered from COVID-19. Sequencing was performed on peripheral blood. This chain's CDR3 is CASSSIAGALYNEQFF. Here the CDR3 DNA reads TGTGCCAGCAGCTCGATAGCGGGAGCGCTGTACAATGAGCAGTTCTTC.